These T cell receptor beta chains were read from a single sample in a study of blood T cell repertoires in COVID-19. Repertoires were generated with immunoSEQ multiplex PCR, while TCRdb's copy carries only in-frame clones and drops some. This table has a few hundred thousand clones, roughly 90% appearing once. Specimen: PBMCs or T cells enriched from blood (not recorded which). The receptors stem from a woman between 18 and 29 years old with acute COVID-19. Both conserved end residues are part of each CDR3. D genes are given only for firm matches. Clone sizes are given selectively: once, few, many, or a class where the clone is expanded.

CDR3aa: CASSSRSLNEQFF; CDR3nt: TGTGCCAGCAGTTCTCGCAGTCTGAATGAGCAGTTCTTC; abundance: .; d_gene: .; j_gene: TRBJ2-1; v_gene: TRBV12-3/TRBV12-4
CDR3aa: CATLEGGPQPQHF; CDR3nt: TGTGCCACACTGGAGGGTGGACCTCAGCCCCAGCATTTT; abundance: .; d_gene: .; j_gene: TRBJ1-5; v_gene: TRBV24-1
CDR3aa: CASSLGGRRHQPQHF; CDR3nt: TGTGCCAGCAGTTTAGGGGGGAGGAGGCATCAGCCCCAGCATTTT; abundance: .; d_gene: .; j_gene: TRBJ1-5; v_gene: TRBV28
CDR3aa: CASSIRGRADTGELFF; CDR3nt: TGTGCCAGTAGTATCAGGGGTCGGGCTGACACCGGGGAGCTGTTTTTT; abundance: once; d_gene: .; j_gene: TRBJ2-2; v_gene: TRBV19
CDR3aa: CASSQDRNNEQFF; CDR3nt: TGTGCCAGCAGCCAAGACAGGAACAATGAGCAGTTCTTC; abundance: few; d_gene: .; j_gene: TRBJ2-1; v_gene: TRBV3-1/TRBV3-2
CDR3aa: CASSIVPGLLNEQFF; CDR3nt: TGTGCCAGTAGTATAGTTCCGGGACTTCTTAATGAGCAGTTCTTC; abundance: .; d_gene: .; j_gene: TRBJ2-1; v_gene: TRBV19
CDR3aa: CASSRDVAGNNEQFF; CDR3nt: TGTGCCAGCTCTCGGGATGTAGCGGGAAACAATGAGCAGTTCTTC; abundance: .; d_gene: TRBD2; j_gene: TRBJ2-1; v_gene: TRBV18
CDR3aa: CASSQRETQYF; CDR3nt: TGTGCCAGCAGCCAACGGGAGACCCAGTACTTC; abundance: .; d_gene: .; j_gene: TRBJ2-5; v_gene: TRBV14
CDR3aa: CASSPRGHTEAFF; CDR3nt: TGTGCCAGCTCACCAAGGGGGCACACTGAAGCTTTCTTT; abundance: .; d_gene: TRBD1; j_gene: TRBJ1-1; v_gene: TRBV18
CDR3aa: CSVAGQMSYEQYF; CDR3nt: TGCAGCGTTGCGGGACAGATGTCCTACGAGCAGTACTTC; abundance: .; d_gene: TRBD1; j_gene: TRBJ2-7; v_gene: TRBV29-1
CDR3aa: CASSLSGTGLFESGYTF; CDR3nt: TGTGCCAGCAGCTTGTCCGGGACAGGGTTGTTTGAAAGTGGCTACACCTTC; abundance: .; d_gene: TRBD1; j_gene: TRBJ1-2; v_gene: TRBV7-9
CDR3aa: CASSFGLAGTTYEQYF; CDR3nt: TGTGCCAGCAGCTTCGGTCTAGCGGGGACTACCTACGAGCAGTACTTC; abundance: .; d_gene: TRBD2; j_gene: TRBJ2-7; v_gene: TRBV11-2
CDR3aa: CASSSNRGSPYSGANVLTF; CDR3nt: TGCGCCAGCAGCTCTAACCGGGGGAGTCCCTACTCTGGGGCCAACGTCCTGACTTTC; abundance: .; d_gene: .; j_gene: TRBJ2-6; v_gene: TRBV5-1
CDR3aa: CASSYSTLAGLNEQYF; CDR3nt: TGTGCCAGCAGTTACTCGACACTAGCGGGACTCAACGAGCAGTACTTC; abundance: .; d_gene: TRBD2; j_gene: TRBJ2-7; v_gene: TRBV6-5
CDR3aa: CASSLSSGHDTGELFF; CDR3nt: TGTGCCAGCTCACTATCGTCGGGACACGACACCGGGGAGCTGTTTTTT; abundance: .; d_gene: .; j_gene: TRBJ2-2; v_gene: TRBV18
CDR3aa: CASSPGDREYNEQFF; CDR3nt: TGCGCCAGCAGCCCGGGGGACAGGGAGTACAATGAGCAGTTCTTC; abundance: .; d_gene: TRBD1; j_gene: TRBJ2-1; v_gene: TRBV5-1
CDR3aa: CASSGQGAVTEAFF; CDR3nt: TGTGCCAGCAGCGGGCAGGGGGCCGTCACTGAAGCTTTCTTT; abundance: .; d_gene: TRBD1; j_gene: TRBJ1-1; v_gene: TRBV3-1/TRBV3-2
CDR3aa: CASSYTGTGRGDTQYF; CDR3nt: TGTGCCAGCAGTTACACAGGGACAGGGAGAGGAGATACGCAGTATTTT; abundance: .; d_gene: TRBD1; j_gene: TRBJ2-3; v_gene: TRBV6-5
CDR3aa: CAITVRTGGGYTF; CDR3nt: TGTGCCATCACCGTGCGGACAGGGGGTGGCTACACCTTC; abundance: .; d_gene: TRBD1; j_gene: TRBJ1-2; v_gene: TRBV10-3